This TCR beta chain comes out of a study of blood T cell repertoires in COVID-19. Background on the study: The study drew acute and convalescent COVID-19 samples from the United States, Italy and Spain.

The authors' processing: Using reference gene primer amplification, nucleated cell counts were estimated. Data came from immunoSEQ multiplex PCR; TCRdb stores just in-frame clones and leaves some out. D and trimming were read from the DNA, whereas the V and J calls and clone size are those reported in that table. The table includes more than 50,000 clones, roughly three quarters detected once. The CDR3 totals 14 residues. Germline-derived CDR1 and CDR2 are LNHNV and YYDKDF (reference sequence). V dropped 1 base and J dropped 9; count of bases not matched to a gene: 7. The sequenced material came from peripheral blood. The V gene is TRBV15, the J gene TRBJ1-2; 8 bases fit TRBD1. This TCR derives from an elderly woman with acute or convalescent COVID-19. The CDR3 coding sequence is TGTGCCACCAGCAGAGTGACAGGGGAAGCGCGCTACACCTTC. Translating gives CATSRVTGEARYTF. The full variable domain, with the rest looked up from reference TRBV15 and TRBJ1-2, is DAMVIQNPRYQVTQFGKPVTLSCSQTLNHNVMYWYQQKSSQAPKLLFHYYDKDFNNEADTPDNFQSRRPNTSFCFLDIRSPGLGDTAMYLCATSRVTGEARYTFGSGTRLTVV.